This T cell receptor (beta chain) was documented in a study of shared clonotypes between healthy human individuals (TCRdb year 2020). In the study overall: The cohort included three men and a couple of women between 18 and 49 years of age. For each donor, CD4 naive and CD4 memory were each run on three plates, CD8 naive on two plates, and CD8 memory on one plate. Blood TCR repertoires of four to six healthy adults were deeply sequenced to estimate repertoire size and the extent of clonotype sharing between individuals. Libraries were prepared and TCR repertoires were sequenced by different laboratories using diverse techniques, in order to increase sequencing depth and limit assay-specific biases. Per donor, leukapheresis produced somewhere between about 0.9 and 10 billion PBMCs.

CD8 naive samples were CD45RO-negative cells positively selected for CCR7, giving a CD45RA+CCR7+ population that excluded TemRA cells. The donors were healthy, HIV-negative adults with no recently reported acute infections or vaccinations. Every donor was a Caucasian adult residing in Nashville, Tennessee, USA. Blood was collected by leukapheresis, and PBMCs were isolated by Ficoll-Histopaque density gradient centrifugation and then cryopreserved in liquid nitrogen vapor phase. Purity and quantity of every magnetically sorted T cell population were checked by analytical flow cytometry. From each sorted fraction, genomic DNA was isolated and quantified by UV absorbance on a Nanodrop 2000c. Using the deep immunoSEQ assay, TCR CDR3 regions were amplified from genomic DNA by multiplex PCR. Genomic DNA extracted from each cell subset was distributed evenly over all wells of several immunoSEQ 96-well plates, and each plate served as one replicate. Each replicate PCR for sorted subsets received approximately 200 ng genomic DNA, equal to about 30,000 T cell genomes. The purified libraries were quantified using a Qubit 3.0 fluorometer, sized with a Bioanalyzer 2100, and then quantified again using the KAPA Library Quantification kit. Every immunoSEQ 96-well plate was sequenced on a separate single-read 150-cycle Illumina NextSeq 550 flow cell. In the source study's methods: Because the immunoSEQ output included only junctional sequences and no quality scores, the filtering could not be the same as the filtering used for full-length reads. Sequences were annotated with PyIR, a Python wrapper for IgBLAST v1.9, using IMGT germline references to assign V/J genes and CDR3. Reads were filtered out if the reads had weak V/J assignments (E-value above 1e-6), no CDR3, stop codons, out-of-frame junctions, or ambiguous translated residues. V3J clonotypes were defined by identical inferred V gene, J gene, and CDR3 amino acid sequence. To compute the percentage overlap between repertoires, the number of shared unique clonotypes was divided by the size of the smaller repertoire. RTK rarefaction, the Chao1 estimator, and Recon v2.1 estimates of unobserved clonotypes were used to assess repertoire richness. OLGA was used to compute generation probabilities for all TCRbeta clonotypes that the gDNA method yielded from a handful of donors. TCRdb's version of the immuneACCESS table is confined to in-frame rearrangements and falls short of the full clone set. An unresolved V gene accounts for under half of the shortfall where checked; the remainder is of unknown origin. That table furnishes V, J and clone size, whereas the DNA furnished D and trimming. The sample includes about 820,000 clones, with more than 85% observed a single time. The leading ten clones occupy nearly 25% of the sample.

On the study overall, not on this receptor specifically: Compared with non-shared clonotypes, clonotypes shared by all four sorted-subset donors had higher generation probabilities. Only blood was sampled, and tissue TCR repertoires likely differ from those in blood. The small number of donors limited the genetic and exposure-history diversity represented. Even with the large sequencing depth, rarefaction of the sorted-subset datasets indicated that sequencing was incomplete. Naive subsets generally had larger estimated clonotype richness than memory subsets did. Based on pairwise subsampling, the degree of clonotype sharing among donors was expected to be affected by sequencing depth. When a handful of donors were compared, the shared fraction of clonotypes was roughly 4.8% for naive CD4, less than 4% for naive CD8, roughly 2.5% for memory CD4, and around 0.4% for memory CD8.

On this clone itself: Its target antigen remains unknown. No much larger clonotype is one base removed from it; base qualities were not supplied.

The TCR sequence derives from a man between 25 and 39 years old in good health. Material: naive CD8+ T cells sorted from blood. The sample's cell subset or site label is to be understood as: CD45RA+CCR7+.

Read as DNA, the sequence is TGTGCCAGCAGTACCTGGGACGTCTACAATGAGCAGTTCTTC. The resulting protein is CASSTWDVYNEQFF. The rearrangement combines TRBV25-1 with TRBJ2-1; the D gene is perhaps TRBD1 or TRBD2, as each covers 5 bases. Inclusive of the bounding cysteine and phenylalanine, the CDR3 is 14 residues long. CDR3 DNA is the only sequence kept; it has 42 bases, read in frame from the first base. V drops 5 bases and J drops 3 bases, leaving 11 bases in between. CDR1 MGHDK and CDR2 SYGVNS are derived from the germline V gene.